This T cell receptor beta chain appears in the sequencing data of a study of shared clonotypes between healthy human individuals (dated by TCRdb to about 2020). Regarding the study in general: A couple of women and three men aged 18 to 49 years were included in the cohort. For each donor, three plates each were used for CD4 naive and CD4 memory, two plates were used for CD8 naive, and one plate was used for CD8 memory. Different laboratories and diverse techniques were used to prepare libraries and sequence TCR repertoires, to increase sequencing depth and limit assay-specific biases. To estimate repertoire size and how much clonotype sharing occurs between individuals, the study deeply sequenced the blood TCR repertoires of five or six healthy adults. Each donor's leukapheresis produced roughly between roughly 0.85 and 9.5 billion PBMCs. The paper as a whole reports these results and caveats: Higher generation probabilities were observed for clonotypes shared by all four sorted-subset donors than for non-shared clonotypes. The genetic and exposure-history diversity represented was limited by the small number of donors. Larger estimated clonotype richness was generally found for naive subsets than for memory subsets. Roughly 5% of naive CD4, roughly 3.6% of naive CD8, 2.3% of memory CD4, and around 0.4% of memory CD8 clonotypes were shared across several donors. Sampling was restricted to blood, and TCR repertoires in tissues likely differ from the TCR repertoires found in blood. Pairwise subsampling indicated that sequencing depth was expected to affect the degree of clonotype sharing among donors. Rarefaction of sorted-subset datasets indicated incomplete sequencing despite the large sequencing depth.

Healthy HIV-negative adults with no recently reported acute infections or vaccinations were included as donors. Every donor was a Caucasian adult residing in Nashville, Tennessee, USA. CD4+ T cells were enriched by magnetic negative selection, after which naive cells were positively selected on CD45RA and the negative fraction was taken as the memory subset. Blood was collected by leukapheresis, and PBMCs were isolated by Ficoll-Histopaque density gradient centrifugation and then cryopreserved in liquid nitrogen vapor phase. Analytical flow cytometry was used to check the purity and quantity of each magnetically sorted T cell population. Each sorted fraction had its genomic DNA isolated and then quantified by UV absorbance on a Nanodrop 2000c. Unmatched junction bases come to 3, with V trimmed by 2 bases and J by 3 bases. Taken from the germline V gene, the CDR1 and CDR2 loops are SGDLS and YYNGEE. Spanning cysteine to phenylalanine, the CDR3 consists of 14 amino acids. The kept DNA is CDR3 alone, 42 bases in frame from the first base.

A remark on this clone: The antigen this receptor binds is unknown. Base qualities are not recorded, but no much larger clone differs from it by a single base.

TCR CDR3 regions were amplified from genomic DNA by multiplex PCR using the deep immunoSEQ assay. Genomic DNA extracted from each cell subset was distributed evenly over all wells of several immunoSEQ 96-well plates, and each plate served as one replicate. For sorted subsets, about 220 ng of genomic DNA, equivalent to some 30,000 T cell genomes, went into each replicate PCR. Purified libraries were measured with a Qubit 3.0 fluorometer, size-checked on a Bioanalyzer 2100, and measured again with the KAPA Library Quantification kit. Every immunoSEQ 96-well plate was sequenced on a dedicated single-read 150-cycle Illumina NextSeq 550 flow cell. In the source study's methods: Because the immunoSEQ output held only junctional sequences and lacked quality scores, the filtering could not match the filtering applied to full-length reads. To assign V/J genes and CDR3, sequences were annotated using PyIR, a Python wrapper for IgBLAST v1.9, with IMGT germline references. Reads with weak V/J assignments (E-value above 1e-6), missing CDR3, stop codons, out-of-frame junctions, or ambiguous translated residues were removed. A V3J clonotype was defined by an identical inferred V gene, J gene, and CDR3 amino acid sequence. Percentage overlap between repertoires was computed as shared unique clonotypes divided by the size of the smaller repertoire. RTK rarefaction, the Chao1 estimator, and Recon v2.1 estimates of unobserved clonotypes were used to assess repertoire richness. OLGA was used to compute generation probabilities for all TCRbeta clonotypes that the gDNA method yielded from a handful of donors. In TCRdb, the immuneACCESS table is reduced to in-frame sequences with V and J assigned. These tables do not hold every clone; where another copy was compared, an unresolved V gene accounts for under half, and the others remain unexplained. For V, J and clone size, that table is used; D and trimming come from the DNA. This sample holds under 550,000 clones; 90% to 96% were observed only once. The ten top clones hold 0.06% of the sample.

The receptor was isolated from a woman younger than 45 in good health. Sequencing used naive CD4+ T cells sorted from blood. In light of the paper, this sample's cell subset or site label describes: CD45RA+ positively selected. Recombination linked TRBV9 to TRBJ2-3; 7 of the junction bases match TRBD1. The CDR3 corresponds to CASSVGTATDTQYF. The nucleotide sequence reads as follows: TGTGCCAGCAGCGTTGGGACAGCTACAGATACGCAGTATTTT.